A single sample is the source of the 7 T cell receptor beta chains below, sequenced in a study of OX40 agonist ivuxolimab in advanced cancers. Only in-frame clones appear in the TCRdb table, and some are missing; sequencing was by immunoSEQ multiplex PCR. The sample has about 35,000 clones, 84% seen once. The starting material was CD4+ or CD8+ T cells sorted from blood, obtained in a trial of the OX40 agonist ivuxolimab. The source is an adult with an advanced solid tumor such as melanoma, head and neck, liver or kidney cancer.

The chain employs TRBV7-6 and TRBJ2-5; TRBD1 agrees at 7 bases. The closer fit of TRBJ2-7 to the DNA end suggests the J call may be wrong. CDR1 and CDR2 from the germline V gene are SGHVS and FNYEAQ. The CDR3 length is 17 residues. The CDR3 reads CASSGGPKTGITYEQYF. The CDR3 nucleotides read TGTGCCAGCAGCGGTGGGCCAAAGACAGGGATTACCTACGAGCAGTACTTC.

J is TRBJ1-1 and V is TRBV30; D is unclear. V gave up 3 bases and J gave up 1 base, with 6 bases separating them. The germline V gene encodes CDR1 GTSNPN and CDR2 SVGIG (reference sequence). The CDR3 runs 12 residues. CDR3 DNA: TGTGCCTGGAGAAAAAAGAACACTGAAGCTTTCTTT. Amino acids: CAWRKKNTEAFF.

The CDR3 DNA is TGTGCCAGCAGCCAACAGGTTTCTTGGGAGCAGTACTTC. Protein: CASSQQVSWEQYF. The J gene is TRBJ2-7, the V gene TRBV14; D remains unclear. The germline V gene encodes CDR1 SGHDN and CDR2 FVKESK. This CDR3 region has 13 residues. V gave up 2 bases and J gave up 7 bases, with 12 bases separating them.

The V call is TRBV5-1, the J call TRBJ2-7; D is ambiguous. The CDR3 has 14 residues. Germline-derived CDR1 and CDR2 are SGHRS and YFSETQ. The V end lost 0 bases, the J end lost 3 bases, and 10 bases lay between the germline ends. As DNA, the CDR3 is TGCGCCAGCAGCTTGGGTTTAGTCGGCTACGAGCAGTACTTC. Translating gives CASSLGLVGYEQYF.

The V gene is TRBV9, the J gene TRBJ1-5, with D unclear. CDR3 length: 13 amino acids. V was cut by 0 bases and J by 11 bases, with 12 bases left in between. CDR1 SGDLS and CDR2 YYNGEE come from the germline V gene. CDR3 nucleotides: TGTGCCAGCAGCGTAGCGGCAGAAACAACCCAGCATTTT. The encoded protein is CASSVAAETTQHF.

The J gene is TRBJ2-1, the V gene TRBV28, with 10 bases that match TRBD2. Germline values: CDR1 MDHEN, CDR2 SYDVKM. The CDR3 has 15 amino acids. V lost 5 bases, J lost 6 bases, and 7 bases stayed unmatched. Here the CDR3 DNA reads TGTGCCAGCAGTCCCGCCAGCGGGAGGGCCAATGAGCAGTTCTTC. Its translation: CASSPASGRANEQFF.

The rearrangement links TRBV10-1 to TRBJ2-7; 10 bases are a match to TRBD2. J was trimmed by 0 bases and V by 6 bases; bases with no gene match: 5. The CDR3 has 15 amino acids. Germline V CDR1 and CDR2: WNHNN, SYGVQD (reference sequence). Here the CDR3 reads CASSRTSGDSYEQYF. The CDR3 DNA sequence: TGCGCCAGCAGCAGGACTAGCGGAGACTCCTACGAGCAGTACTTC.